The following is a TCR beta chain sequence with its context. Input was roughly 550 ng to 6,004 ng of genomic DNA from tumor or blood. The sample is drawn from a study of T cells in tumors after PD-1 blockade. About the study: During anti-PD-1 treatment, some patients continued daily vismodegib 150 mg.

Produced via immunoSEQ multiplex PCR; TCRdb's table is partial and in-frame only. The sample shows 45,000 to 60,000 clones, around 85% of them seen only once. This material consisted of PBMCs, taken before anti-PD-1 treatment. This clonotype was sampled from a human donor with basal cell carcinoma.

The CDR3 nucleotides are TGTGCCAGCAGCTTAGGACTAGCGAGGACAGATACGCAGTATTTT. Translating gives CASSLGLARTDTQYF. The rearrangement uses TRBV7-9 and TRBJ2-3; 8 nucleotides align to TRBD2. This CDR3 contains 15 residues. CDR1 and CDR2 (germline): SEHNR, FQNEAQ (reference sequence). After removal of 1 base from V and 3 bases from J, the junction contained 3 bases not matched to a gene.